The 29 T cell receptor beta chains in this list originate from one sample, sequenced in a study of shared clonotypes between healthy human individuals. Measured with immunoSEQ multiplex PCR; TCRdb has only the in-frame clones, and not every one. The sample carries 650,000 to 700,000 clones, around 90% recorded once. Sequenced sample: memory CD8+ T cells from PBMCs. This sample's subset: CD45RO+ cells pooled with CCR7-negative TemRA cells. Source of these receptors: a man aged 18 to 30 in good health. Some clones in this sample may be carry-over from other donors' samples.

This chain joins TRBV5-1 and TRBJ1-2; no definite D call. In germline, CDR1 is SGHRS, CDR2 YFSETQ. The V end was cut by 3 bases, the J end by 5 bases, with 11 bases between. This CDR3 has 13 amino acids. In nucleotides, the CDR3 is TGCGCCAGCAGCTCCGGGTTCGGGTATGGCTACACCTTC. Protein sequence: CASSSGFGYGYTF. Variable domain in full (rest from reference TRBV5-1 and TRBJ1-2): KAGVTQTPRYLIKTRGQQVTLSCSPISGHRSVSWYQQTPGQGLQFLFEYFSETQRNKGNFPGRFSGRQFSNSRSEMNVSTLELGDSALYLCASSSGFGYGYTFGSGTRLTVV.

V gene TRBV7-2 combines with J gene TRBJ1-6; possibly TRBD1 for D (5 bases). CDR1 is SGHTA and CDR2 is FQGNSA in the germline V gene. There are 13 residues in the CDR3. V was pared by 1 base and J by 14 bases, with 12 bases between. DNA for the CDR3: TGTGCCAGCAGCTTAGTAGGGGCCCCTTCCCTCCACTTT. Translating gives CASSLVGAPSLHF. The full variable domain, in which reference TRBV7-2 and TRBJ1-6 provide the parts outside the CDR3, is GAGVSQSPSNKVTEKGKDVELRCDPISGHTALYWYRQSLGQGLEFLIYFQGNSAPDKSGLPSDRFSAERTGGSVSTLTIQRTQQEDSAVYLCASSLVGAPSLHFGNGTRLTVT.

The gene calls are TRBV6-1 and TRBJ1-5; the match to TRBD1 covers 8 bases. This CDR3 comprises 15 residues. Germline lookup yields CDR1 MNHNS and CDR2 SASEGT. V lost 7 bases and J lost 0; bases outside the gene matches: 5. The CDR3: CASTSDRVSNQPQHF. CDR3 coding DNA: TGTGCCAGCACCTCGGACAGGGTTAGCAATCAGCCCCAGCATTTT.

Here the CDR3 reads CASSIDSGIRSGELFF. Written as DNA, the CDR3 is TGTGCCAGTAGTATAGATTCGGGAATAAGGTCCGGGGAGCTGTTTTTT. The rearrangement uses TRBV19 and TRBJ2-2; perhaps TRBD2 as D (5 bases). V dropped 0 bases and J dropped 6 bases, with 14 bases sitting between them. The germline V gene has CDR1 LNHDA and CDR2 SQIVND (reference sequence). CDR3 size: 16 residues.

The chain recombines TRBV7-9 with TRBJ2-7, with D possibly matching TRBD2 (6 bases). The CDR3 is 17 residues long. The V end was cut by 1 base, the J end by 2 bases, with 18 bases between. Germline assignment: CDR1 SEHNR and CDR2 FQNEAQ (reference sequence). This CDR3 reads CASSLGGLGSKPYEQYF. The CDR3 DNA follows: TGTGCCAGCAGCTTAGGGGGACTGGGTTCCAAACCCTACGAGCAGTACTTC.

The CDR3 loop is CASSRSQRVAGDTGELFF. The CDR3 DNA is TGTGCCAGCAGCCGATCCCAGCGAGTAGCGGGAGATACCGGGGAGCTGTTTTTT. The rearrangement links TRBV7-9 to TRBJ2-2; TRBD2 agrees at 9 bases. Germline V gene sequence: CDR1 SEHNR, CDR2 FQNEAQ (reference sequence). CDR3 length: 18 residues. Losses at the gene ends were 5 bases for V and 5 bases for J; bases not matched to a gene: 15.

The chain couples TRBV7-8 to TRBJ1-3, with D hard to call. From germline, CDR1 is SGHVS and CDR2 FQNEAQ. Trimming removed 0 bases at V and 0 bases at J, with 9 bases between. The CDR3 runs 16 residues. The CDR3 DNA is TGTGCCAGCAGCTTAGCGCACGTAGACTCTGGAAACACCATATATTTT. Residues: CASSLAHVDSGNTIYF.

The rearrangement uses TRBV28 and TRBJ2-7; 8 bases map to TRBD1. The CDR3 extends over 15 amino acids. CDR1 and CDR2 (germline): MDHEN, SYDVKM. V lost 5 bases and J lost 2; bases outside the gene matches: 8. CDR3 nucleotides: TGTGCCAGCAGTACCCGGGACAGGATGGCCTACGAGCAGTACTTC. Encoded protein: CASSTRDRMAYEQYF. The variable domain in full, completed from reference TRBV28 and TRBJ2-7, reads DVKVTQSSRYLVKRTGEKVFLECVQDMDHENMFWYRQDPGLGLRLIYFSYDVKMKEKGDIPEGYSVSREKKERFSLILESASTNQTSMYLCASSTRDRMAYEQYFGPGTRLTVT.

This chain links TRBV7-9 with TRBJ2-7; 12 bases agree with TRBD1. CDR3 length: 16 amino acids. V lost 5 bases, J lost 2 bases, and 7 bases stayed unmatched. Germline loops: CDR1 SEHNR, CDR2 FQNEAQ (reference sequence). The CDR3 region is CASSHGTGGIAYEQYF. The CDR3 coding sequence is TGTGCCAGCAGCCACGGGACAGGGGGCATCGCCTACGAGCAGTACTTC.

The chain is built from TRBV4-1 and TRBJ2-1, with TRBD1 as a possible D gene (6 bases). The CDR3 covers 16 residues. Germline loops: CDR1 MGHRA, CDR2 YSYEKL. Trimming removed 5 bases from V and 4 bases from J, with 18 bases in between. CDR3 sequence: CASSVYGQGTYNEQFF. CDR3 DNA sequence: TGCGCCAGCAGCGTATATGGTCAGGGGACATACAATGAGCAGTTCTTC.

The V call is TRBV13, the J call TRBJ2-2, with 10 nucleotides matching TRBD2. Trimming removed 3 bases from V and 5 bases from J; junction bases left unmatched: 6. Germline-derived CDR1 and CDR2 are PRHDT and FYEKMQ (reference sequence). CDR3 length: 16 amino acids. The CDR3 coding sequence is TGTGCCAGCAGCTTCCCTAGCGGGAGTCGGACCGGGGAGCTGTTTTTT. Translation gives CASSFPSGSRTGELFF.

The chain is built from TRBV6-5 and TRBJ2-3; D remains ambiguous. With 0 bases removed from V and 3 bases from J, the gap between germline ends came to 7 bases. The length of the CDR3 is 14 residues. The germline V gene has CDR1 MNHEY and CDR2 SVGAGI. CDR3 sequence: CASSYSAITDTQYF. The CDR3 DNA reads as TGTGCCAGCAGTTACTCTGCAATTACAGATACGCAGTATTTT.

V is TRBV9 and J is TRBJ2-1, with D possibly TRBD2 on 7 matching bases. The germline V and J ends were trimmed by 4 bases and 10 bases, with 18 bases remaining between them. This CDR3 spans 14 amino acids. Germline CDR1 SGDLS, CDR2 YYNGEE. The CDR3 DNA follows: TGTGCCAGCAGCCCCCCCGGGGGGCGGGAAGAGCAGTTCTTC. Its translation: CASSPPGGREEQFF. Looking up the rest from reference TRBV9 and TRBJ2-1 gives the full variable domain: DSGVTQTPKHLITATGQRVTLRCSPRSGDLSVYWYQQSLDQGLQFLIQYYNGEERAKGNILERFSAQQFPDLHSELNLSSLELGDSALYFCASSPPGGREEQFFGPGTRLTVL.

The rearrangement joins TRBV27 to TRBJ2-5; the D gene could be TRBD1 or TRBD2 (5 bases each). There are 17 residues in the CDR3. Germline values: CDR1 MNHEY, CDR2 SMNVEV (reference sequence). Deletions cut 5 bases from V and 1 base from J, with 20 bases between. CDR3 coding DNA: TGTGCCAGCAGTCTAAGAAGTCCTAACGGGGCCCAAGAGACCCAGTACTTC. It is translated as CASSLRSPNGAQETQYF.

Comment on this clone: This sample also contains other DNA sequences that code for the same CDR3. CDR3 DNA sequence: TGTGCCAGCAGCTTAGGAGCGTACTCCTACAATGAGCAGTTCTTC. Translated: CASSLGAYSYNEQFF. The chain joins TRBV7-3 to TRBJ2-1; D unclear. The CDR3 sequence is 15 residues long. The V end lost 2 bases, the J end lost 0 bases, and 8 bases lay between the germline ends. From germline, CDR1 is SGHTA and CDR2 FQGTGA.

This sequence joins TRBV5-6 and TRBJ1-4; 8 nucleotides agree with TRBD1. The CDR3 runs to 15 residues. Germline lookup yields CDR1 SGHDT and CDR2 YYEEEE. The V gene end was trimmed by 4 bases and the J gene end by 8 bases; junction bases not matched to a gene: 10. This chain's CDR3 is CASSPRTGHREKLFF. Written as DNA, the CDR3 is TGTGCCAGCAGCCCCAGGACAGGGCATCGGGAAAAACTGTTTTTT.

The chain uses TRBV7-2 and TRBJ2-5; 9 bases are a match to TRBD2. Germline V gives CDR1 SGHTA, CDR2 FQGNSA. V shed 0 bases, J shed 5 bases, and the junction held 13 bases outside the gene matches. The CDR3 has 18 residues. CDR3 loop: CASSLAGFSGSPRETQYF. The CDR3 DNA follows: TGTGCCAGCAGCTTAGCCGGTTTTAGCGGGAGTCCGCGCGAGACCCAGTACTTC.

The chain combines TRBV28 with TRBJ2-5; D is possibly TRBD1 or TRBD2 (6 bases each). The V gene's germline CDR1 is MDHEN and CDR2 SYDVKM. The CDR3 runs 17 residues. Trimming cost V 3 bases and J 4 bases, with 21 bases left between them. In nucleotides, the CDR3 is TGTGCCAGCAGTTTCAGGTCGGAGGGGGTCGGAGGAGAGACCCAGTACTTC. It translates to CASSFRSEGVGGETQYF.

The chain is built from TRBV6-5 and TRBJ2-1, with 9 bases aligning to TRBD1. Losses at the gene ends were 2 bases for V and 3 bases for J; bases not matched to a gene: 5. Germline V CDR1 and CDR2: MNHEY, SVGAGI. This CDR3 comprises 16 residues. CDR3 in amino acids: CASSYKVTGGYNEQFF. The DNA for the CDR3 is TGTGCCAGCAGTTACAAGGTGACAGGGGGCTACAATGAGCAGTTCTTC.

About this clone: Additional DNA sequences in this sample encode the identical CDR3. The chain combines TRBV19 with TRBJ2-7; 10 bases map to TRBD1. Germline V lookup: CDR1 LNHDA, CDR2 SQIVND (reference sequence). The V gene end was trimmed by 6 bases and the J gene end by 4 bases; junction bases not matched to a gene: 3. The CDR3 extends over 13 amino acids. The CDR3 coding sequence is TGTGCCAGTAGGGACAGGGGGAGTTACGAGCAGTACTTC. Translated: CASRDRGSYEQYF.

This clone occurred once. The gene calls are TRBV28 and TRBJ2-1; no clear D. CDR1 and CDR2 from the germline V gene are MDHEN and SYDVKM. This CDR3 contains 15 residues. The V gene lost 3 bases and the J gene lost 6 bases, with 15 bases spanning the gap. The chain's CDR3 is CASSFFVGPGNEQFF. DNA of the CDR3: TGTGCCAGCAGTTTCTTTGTAGGGCCGGGCAATGAGCAGTTCTTC.

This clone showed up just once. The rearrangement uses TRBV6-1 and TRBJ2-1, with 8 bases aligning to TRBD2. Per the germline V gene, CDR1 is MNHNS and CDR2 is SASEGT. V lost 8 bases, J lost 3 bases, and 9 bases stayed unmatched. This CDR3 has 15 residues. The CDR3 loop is CASREGMGIYNEQFF. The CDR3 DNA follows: TGTGCCAGCCGGGAGGGGATGGGCATCTACAATGAGCAGTTCTTC.

Here the CDR3 reads CASGLGRGAQFF. As DNA, the CDR3 is TGTGCTAGTGGTTTGGGGCGGGGAGCCCAGTTCTTC. V is TRBV12-5 and J is TRBJ2-1; D perhaps matches TRBD2 (6 bases). The CDR3 is 12 residues long. The germline CDR1 and CDR2 sequences are LGHNT and FRNRAP. V lost 1 base and J lost 13, with 11 bases in between.

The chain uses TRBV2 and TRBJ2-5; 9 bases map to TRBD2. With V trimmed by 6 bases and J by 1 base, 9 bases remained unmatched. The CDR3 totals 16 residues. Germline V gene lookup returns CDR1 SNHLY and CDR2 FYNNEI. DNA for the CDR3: TGTGCCAGCAGCTCTGGGCGGGAGGGCCGCCAAGAGACCCAGTACTTC. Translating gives CASSSGREGRQETQYF.

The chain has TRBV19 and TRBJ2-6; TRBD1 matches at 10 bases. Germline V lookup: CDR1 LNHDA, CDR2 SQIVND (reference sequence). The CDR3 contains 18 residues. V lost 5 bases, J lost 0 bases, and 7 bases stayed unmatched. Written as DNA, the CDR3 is TGTGCCAGTAGTGCCCGGGACAGGGGAACCTCTGGGGCCAACGTCCTGACTTTC. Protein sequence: CASSARDRGTSGANVLTF.

CDR3: CASSEVTGGNTGELFF. CDR3 nucleotide sequence: TGTGCCAGCAGTGAAGTGACAGGCGGGAACACCGGGGAGCTGTTTTTT. The chain has TRBV2 and TRBJ2-2, with TRBD1 as a possible D gene (6 bases). Germline V gene data show CDR1 as SNHLY and CDR2 as FYNNEI. This CDR3 has 16 residues. Deletions cut 1 base from V and 1 base from J, with 10 bases between.

This CDR3 is CASSIEQGSNQPQHF. CDR3 nucleotides: TGTGCCAGCAGTATAGAACAGGGATCCAATCAGCCCCAGCATTTT. The chain joins TRBV6-8 to TRBJ1-5, with a possible D match to TRBD1 (6 bases). The CDR3 is made up of 15 amino acids. V was clipped by 5 bases and J by 3 bases, with 14 bases between them. Germline V gene sequence: CDR1 MNHGY, CDR2 SAAAGT.

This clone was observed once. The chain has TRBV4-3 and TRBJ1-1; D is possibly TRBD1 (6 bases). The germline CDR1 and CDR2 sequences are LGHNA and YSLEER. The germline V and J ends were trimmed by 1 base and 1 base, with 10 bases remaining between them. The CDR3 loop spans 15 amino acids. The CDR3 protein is CASSQGQGSNTEAFF. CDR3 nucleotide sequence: TGCGCCAGCAGCCAAGGGCAGGGGTCGAACACTGAAGCTTTCTTT.

In DNA, the CDR3 is TGTGCCAGCAGTGATACAGGGAGTTTTGCGTCCGAGCAGTACTTC. Protein: CASSDTGSFASEQYF. The J gene is TRBJ2-7, the V gene TRBV2, with D possibly TRBD1 on 6 matching bases. This CDR3 has 15 residues. The ends were cut back, 3 bases at V and 6 bases at J, with 18 bases in the middle. CDR1 is SNHLY and CDR2 is FYNNEI in the germline V gene.